One sample yielded the 7 T cell receptor beta chains listed below, sequenced in a study of T cells in narcolepsy. Assay used: immunoSEQ multiplex PCR; TCRdb lists only in-frame clones, some missing. The data hold about 27,000 clones, with approximately 86% observed a single time. The specimen sequenced was CD45RA- memory CD4+ T cells from PBMCs. The receptors shown here come from a human donor with narcolepsy.

This chain joins TRBV28 and TRBJ1-1; 10 nucleotides align to TRBD1. The CDR3 loop spans 17 amino acids. Germline V CDR1 and CDR2: MDHEN, SYDVKM. Trimming at V came to 2 bases and at J to 2 bases, leaving 8 bases not matched to a gene. CDR3 in amino acids: CASSLPGTGATNTEAFF. CDR3 DNA: TGTGCCAGCAGTTTACCCGGGACAGGGGCCACCAACACTGAAGCTTTCTTT.

The sample holds a few counts of this clone. This chain connects TRBV6-1 to TRBJ2-1, with 9 bases lining up with TRBD1. V dropped 6 bases and J dropped 5; count of bases not matched to a gene: 5. This CDR3 contains 14 residues. Germline CDR1 reads MNHNS; CDR2 reads SASEGT. CDR3 coding DNA: TGTGCCAGCAGGACGGGACAGGGAAACAATGAGCAGTTCTTC. Protein: CASRTGQGNNEQFF.

The genes are TRBV10-3 and TRBJ1-1, with D unresolved. Trimming took off 3 bases at V and 3 bases at J, with 11 bases between the two ends. Germline CDR1 reads ENHRY; CDR2 reads SYGVKD. The CDR3 runs 14 residues. The CDR3 DNA reads as TGTGCCATCAGTGATCGCGGGCGCCACACTGAAGCTTTCTTT. This codes for CAISDRGRHTEAFF.

The CDR3 loop is CASTSQDRVGYGYTF. The DNA of the CDR3 is TGTGCCAGCACTTCTCAGGACAGGGTTGGCTATGGCTACACCTTC. The V and J genes are TRBV6-4 and TRBJ1-2; TRBD1 matches 8 bases. Germline-derived CDR1 and CDR2 are MRHNA and SNTAGT. The CDR3 runs to 15 residues. J lost 4 bases, V lost 7 bases, and 11 bases had no gene match.

There are a few counts of this clone. This rearrangement joins TRBV29-1 to TRBJ1-1, with 9 bases matching TRBD1. The CDR3 contains 13 residues. Germline CDR1 is SQVTM and CDR2 is ANQGSEA. With 5 bases clipped from V and 5 bases from J, the junction kept 6 bases outside the gene matches. CDR3 bases: TGCAGCGTTTATCAGGACAGGGGTACTGAAGCTTTCTTT. Protein product: CSVYQDRGTEAFF.

V is TRBV7-9 and J is TRBJ2-1; D remains unclear. CDR1 is SEHNR, CDR2 FQNEAQ, per germline (reference sequence). CDR3 length equals 13 residues. The V and J ends lost 5 bases and 5 bases respectively, with 10 bases between them. CDR3 amino acids: CASSQVEHNEQFF. CDR3 bases: TGTGCCAGCAGCCAAGTGGAGCACAATGAGCAGTTCTTC.

This clone was seen more than once but under ten times. V gene TRBV29-1 combines with J gene TRBJ2-3; TRBD2 agrees at 8 bases. Germline-derived CDR1 and CDR2 are SQVTM and ANQGSEA. This CDR3 is built from 15 residues. Unmatched junction bases numbered 10, after V lost 6 bases and J lost 2 bases. CDR3 DNA: TGCAGCGTCCGACCCACTAGCGGTAACACAGATACGCAGTATTTT. Translating gives CSVRPTSGNTDTQYF.